The subject of this entry is one TCR beta chain. Its antigen is not identified. Per germline, CDR1 LGHDT and CDR2 YNNKEL (reference sequence). The ends lost 0 bases at V and 8 bases at J; junction bases unmatched: 8. This CDR3 is 15 amino acids long. The data were taken from a study of T cells in tumors after PD-1 blockade. Study-wide context: Treatment was either pembrolizumab 200 mg every 3 weeks or cemiplimab 350 mg every 2 weeks. Daily vismodegib 150 mg continued in a subset of anti-PD-1-treated patients. Mean per blood sample: some 100,000 templates (about 24,679-260,000), some 36,000 unique clonotypes. Study-level findings and limits: Some novel exhausted tumor clones appeared in pre-treatment blood, suggesting peripheral recruitment.

Sequencing used immunoSEQ multiplex PCR; TCRdb keeps in-frame clones, though not all of them. Here the sample spans about 47,000 clones, 79% being singletons. The sequence was obtained from a human donor with basal cell carcinoma. This specimen consisted of PBMCs, obtained before anti-PD-1 treatment. The rearrangement joins TRBV3-1 (or the pseudogene TRBV3-2) to TRBJ1-2, with TRBD1 matching over 8 bases. The CDR3 region has the DNA TGTGCCAGCAGCCAAGATTGGGACAGGCAAGGAGGCTACACCTTC. Amino acids: CASSQDWDRQGGYTF.